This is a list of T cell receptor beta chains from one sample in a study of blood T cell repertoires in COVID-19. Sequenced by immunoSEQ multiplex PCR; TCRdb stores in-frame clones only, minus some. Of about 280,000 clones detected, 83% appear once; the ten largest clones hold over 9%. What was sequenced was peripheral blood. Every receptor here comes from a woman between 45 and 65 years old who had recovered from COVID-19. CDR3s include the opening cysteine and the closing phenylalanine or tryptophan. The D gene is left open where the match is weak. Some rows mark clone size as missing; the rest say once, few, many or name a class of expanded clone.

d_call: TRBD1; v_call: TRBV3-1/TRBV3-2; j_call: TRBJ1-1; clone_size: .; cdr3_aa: CASSGQAYNTEAFF; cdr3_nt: TGTGCCAGCAGCGGACAGGCCTATAACACTGAAGCTTTCTTT
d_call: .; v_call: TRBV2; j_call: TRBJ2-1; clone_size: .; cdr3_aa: CASTPGGGTIPWDNEQFF; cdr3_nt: TGTGCCAGCACCCCGGGCGGCGGGACCATTCCGTGGGACAATGAGCAGTTCTTC
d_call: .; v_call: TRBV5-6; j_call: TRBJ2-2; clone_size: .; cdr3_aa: CASSLRGLGTGELFF; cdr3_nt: TGTGCCAGCAGCTTGAGGGGTCTGGGCACCGGGGAGCTGTTTTTT
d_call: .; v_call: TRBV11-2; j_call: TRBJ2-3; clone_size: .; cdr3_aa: CAIQKNTDTQYF; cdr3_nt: TGTGCCATCCAGAAGAACACAGATACGCAGTATTTT
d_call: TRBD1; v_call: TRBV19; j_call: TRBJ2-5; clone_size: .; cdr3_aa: CASSTTGYQETQYF; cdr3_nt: TGTGCCAGTTCAACGACAGGGTACCAAGAGACCCAGTACTTC
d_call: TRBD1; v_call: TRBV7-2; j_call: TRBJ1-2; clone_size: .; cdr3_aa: CASSSSRGTGVHYGYTF; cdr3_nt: TGTGCCAGCAGCTCATCGAGAGGGACAGGGGTTCACTATGGCTACACCTTC
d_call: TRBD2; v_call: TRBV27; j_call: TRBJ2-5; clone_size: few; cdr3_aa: CASRPSGRGETQYF; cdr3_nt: TGTGCCAGCAGACCCAGCGGGAGAGGGGAGACCCAGTACTTC
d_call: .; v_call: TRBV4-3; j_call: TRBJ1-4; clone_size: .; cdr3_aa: CASSQDQQGFQKLFF; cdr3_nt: TGCGCCAGCAGCCAAGATCAACAGGGTTTTCAAAAACTGTTTTTT
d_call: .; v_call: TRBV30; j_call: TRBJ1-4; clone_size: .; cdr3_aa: CAWNRVVDEKLFF; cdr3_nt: TGTGCCTGGAACAGGGTAGTAGATGAAAAACTGTTTTTT
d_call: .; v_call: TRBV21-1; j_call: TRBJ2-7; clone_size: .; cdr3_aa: CASSRKALPPRRGPIISYEQYF; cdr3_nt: TGTGCCAGCAGCAGAAAAGCCCTCCCGCCTAGGAGAGGGCCTATAATTTCCTACGAGCAGTACTTC
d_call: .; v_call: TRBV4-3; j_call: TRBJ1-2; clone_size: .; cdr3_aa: CASSQEMVGDRGYTF; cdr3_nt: TGCGCCAGCAGCCAGGAGATGGTCGGGGATCGAGGCTACACCTTC
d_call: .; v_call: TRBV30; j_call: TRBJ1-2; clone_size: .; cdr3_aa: CAWSVRYATVANYGYTF; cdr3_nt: TGTGCCTGGAGTGTACGGTACGCTACCGTAGCGAACTATGGCTACACCTTC
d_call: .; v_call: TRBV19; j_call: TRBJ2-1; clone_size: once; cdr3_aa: CASSPLGGLGVF; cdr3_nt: TGTGCCAGTAGTCCCCTGGGCGGATTAGGGGTCTTC
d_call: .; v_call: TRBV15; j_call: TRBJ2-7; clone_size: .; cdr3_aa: CATSRPSYEQYF; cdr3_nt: TGTGCCACCAGCAGACCCAGCTACGAGCAGTACTTC
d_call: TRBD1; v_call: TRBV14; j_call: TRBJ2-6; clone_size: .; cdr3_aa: CASSQTGEKLSFANVLTF; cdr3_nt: TGTGCCAGCAGCCAGACAGGGGAAAAGCTTTCGTTCGCCAACGTCCTGACTTTC
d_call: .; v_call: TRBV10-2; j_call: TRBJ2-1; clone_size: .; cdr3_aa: CASSGLAYNEQFF; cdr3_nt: TGCGCCAGCAGTGGGCTAGCCTACAATGAGCAGTTCTTC
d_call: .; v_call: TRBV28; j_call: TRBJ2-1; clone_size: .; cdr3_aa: CASSHTRNTYNEQFF; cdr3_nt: TGTGCCAGCAGCCATACTAGAAACACCTACAATGAGCAGTTCTTC
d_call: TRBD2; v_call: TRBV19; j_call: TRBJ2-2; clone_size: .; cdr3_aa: CASSPSGGTTGELFF; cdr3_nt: TGTGCCAGTAGTCCTAGCGGGGGGACCACCGGGGAGCTGTTTTTT
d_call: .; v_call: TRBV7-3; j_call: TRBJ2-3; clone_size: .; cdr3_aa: CASSSVGGSTDTQYF; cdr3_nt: TGTGCCAGCAGTTCCGTCGGGGGAAGCACAGATACGCAGTATTTT
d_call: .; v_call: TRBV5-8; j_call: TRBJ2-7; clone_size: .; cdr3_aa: CASSLRQGQHYEQYF; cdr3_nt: TGTGCCAGCAGCTTGCGGCAGGGCCAGCACTACGAGCAGTACTTC
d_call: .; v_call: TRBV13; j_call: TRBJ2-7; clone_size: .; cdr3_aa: CASSLGRGLDEQYF; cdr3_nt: TGTGCCAGCAGCTTAGGCCGGGGATTGGACGAGCAGTACTTC
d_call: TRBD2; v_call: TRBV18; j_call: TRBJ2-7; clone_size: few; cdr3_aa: CASSPGTSYEQYF; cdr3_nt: TGTGCCAGCTCACCCGGGACTAGTTACGAGCAGTACTTC
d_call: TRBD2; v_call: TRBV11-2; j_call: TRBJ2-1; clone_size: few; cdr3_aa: CASSLRLAGVDEQFF; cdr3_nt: TGTGCCAGCAGCTTAAGACTAGCGGGAGTAGATGAGCAGTTCTTC
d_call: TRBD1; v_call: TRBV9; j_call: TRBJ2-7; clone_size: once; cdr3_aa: CASSVGTGGSSYEQYF; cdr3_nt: TGTGCCAGCAGCGTTGGGACAGGGGGTAGCTCCTACGAGCAGTACTTC
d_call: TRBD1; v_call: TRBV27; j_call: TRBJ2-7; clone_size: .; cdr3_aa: CASSRTGGFYEQYF; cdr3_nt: TGTGCCAGCAGTAGAACAGGGGGGTTCTACGAGCAGTACTTC
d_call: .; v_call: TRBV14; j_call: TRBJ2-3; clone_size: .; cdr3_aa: CASSQDERADTQYF; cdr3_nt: TGTGCCAGCAGCCAAGATGAGCGGGCAGATACGCAGTATTTT
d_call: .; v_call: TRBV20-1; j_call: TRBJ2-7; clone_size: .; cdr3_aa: CSASREFYEQYF; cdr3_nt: TGCAGTGCTAGTCGGGAGTTCTACGAGCAGTACTTC
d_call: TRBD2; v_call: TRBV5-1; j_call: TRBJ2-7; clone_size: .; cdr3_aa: CARSRPGTRGGEYEQYF; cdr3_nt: TGCGCCCGCAGCCGGCCGGGGACTCGCGGGGGGGAGTACGAGCAGTACTTC
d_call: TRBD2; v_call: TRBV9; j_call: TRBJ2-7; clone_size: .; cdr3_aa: CASSVATSGRLYEQYF; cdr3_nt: TGTGCCAGCAGCGTAGCTACCAGCGGGAGGCTATACGAGCAGTACTTC
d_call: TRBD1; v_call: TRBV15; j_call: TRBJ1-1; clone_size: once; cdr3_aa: CATSRAGQGSPMNTEAFF; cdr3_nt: TGTGCCACCAGCAGAGCAGGACAGGGTTCCCCCATGAACACTGAAGCTTTCTTT
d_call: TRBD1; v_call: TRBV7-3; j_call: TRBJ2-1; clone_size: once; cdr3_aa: CASSEGDRRSYNEQFF; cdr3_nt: TGTGCCAGCAGTGAAGGGGACAGGAGGTCCTACAATGAGCAGTTCTTC
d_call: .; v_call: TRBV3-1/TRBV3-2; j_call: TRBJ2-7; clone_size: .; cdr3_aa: CASSQRYSEAEQYF; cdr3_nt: TGTGCCAGCAGCCAACGCTATTCCGAAGCCGAGCAGTACTTC
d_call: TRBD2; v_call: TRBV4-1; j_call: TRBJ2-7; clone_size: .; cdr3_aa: CASSQTSTSSYEQYF; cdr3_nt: TGCGCCAGCAGCCAGACCTCGACTAGCAGCTACGAGCAGTACTTC
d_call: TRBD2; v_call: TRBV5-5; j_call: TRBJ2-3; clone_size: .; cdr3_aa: CASRPVLAAYTDTQYF; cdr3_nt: TGTGCCAGCAGACCGGTTCTAGCGGCGTACACAGATACGCAGTATTTT
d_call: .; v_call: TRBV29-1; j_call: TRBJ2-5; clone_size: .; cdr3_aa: CSVEVGWQTQYF; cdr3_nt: TGCAGCGTTGAAGTGGGCTGGCAGACCCAGTACTTC
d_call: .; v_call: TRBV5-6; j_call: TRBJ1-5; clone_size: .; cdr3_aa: CASTRGGAGQPQHF; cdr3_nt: TGTGCCAGCACCCGTGGGGGGGCTGGTCAGCCCCAGCATTTT
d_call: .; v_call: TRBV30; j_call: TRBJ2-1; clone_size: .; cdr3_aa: CAWSAIDPSVTAYNEQFF; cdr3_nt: TGTGCCTGGAGTGCCATCGATCCTAGCGTGACGGCCTACAATGAGCAGTTCTTC
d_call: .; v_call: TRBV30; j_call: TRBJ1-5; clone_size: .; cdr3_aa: CAWSRGPAGNQPQHF; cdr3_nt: TGTGCCTGGAGTCGAGGGCCAGCGGGCAATCAGCCCCAGCATTTT
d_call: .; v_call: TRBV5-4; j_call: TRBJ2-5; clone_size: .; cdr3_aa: CASSPSSGYQETQYF; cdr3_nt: TGTGCCAGCAGCCCTTCCTCCGGGTACCAAGAGACCCAGTACTTC
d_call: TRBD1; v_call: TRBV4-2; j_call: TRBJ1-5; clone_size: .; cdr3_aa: CASSAQGASNQPQHF; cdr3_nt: TGTGCCAGCAGCGCGCAGGGGGCTAGCAATCAGCCCCAGCATTTT
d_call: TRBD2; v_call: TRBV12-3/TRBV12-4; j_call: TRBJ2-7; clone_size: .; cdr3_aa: CASSFTGGSEQYF; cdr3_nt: TGTGCCAGCAGTTTCACGGGAGGATCCGAGCAGTACTTC
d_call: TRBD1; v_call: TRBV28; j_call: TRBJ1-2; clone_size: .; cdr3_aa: CASSLTGGNYGYTF; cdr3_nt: TGTGCCAGCAGTTTAACAGGGGGCAACTATGGCTACACCTTC
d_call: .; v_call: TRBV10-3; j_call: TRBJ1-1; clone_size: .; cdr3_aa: CAISERREGRGAFF; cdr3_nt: TGTGCCATCAGTGAGCGCAGGGAGGGAAGGGGAGCTTTCTTT
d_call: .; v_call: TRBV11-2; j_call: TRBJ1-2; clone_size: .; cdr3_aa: CASSLEQNYGYTF; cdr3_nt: TGTGCCAGCAGCTTAGAACAGAACTATGGCTACACCTTC
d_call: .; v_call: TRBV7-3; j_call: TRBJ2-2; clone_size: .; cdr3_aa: CASSTRGNTGELFF; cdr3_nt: TGTGCCAGCAGCACCAGGGGAAACACCGGGGAGCTGTTTTTT
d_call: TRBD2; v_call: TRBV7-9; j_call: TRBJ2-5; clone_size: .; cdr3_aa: CASSPREGWGETQYF; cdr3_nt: TGTGCCAGCAGCCCCCGGGAGGGGTGGGGAGAGACCCAGTACTTC
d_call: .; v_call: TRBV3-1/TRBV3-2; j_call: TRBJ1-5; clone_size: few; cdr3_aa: CASSQGAYQPQHF; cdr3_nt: TGTGCCAGCAGCCAGGGGGCTTATCAGCCCCAGCATTTT
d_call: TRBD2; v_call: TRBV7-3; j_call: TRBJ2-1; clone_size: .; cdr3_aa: CASSPTSGNEQFF; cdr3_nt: TGTGCCAGCAGCCCGACTAGCGGGAATGAGCAGTTCTTC
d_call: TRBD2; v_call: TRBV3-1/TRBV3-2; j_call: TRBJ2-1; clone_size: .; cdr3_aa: CASSQGGSSYNEQFF; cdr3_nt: TGTGCCAGCAGCCAAGGCGGGAGTTCCTACAATGAGCAGTTCTTC
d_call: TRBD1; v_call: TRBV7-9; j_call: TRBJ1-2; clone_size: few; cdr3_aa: CASNLGTGGSGYTF; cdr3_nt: TGTGCCAGCAACCTTGGGACAGGGGGAAGTGGCTACACCTTC
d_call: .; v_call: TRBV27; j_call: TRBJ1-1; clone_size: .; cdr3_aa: CASSLSGGTVNTEAFF; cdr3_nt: TGTGCCAGCAGTTTATCGGGGGGGACGGTCAACACTGAAGCTTTCTTT
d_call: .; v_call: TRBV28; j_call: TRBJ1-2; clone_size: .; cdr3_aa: CASSRGTVYGYTF; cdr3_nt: TGTGCCAGCAGCCGCGGGACGGTCTATGGCTACACCTTC
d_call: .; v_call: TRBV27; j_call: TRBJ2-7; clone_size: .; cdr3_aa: CASAYGDNYEQYF; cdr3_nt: TGTGCCAGCGCGTACGGGGACAACTACGAGCAGTACTTC
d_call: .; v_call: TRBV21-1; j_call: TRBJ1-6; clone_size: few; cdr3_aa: CASSIGVSNSPLHF; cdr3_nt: TGTGCCAGCAGCATAGGGGTTTCTAATTCACCCCTCCACTTT